The TCR beta chain under discussion was sequenced for a study of CD8+ T cells in alopecia areata. Study-wide context: Patients in the treated group were given tofacitinib by mouth, 5 to 10 mg twice a day.

The investigators collected lesional scalp punch biopsies and peripheral blood from alopecia areata patients. Sorting of CD4+ and CD8+ T cells was performed on PBMCs. RNA, once extracted, was reverse transcribed into cDNA for use as the sequencing template. Clones were sequenced by immunoSEQ multiplex PCR, and TCRdb holds only the in-frame ones, with some missing. The profile covers around 140,000 clones, with around 47% appearing a single time and roughly 7.5% taken by the ten largest. With V trimmed by 6 bases and J by 9 bases, 8 bases remained unmatched. This CDR3 has 14 amino acids. The V gene's germline CDR1 is SGHRS and CDR2 YFSETQ.

The clonotype comes from a human donor with alopecia areata. Sequencing was carried out using CD4+ T cells sorted from blood. The chain employs TRBV5-1 and TRBJ2-1; 11 bases are shared with TRBD2. This CDR3 reads CASMPGLAGPEQFF. The CDR3 region has the DNA TGCGCCAGCATGCCCGGACTAGCGGGTCCTGAGCAGTTCTTC.